This TCR beta chain was sequenced for a study of OX40 agonist ivuxolimab in advanced cancers. Study information: Treatment of patients was with ivuxolimab, an agonistic anti-OX40 (CD134) antibody. Participants could have had prior anti-PD-1, anti-PD-L1 or anti-CTLA-4 therapy, and around 43% had some. Notes on the study in general: In a subset of nonresponders, normalized T-cell clonal expansion was also low.

The CDR3 is 15 amino acids. The ends lost 5 bases at V and 4 bases at J; junction bases unmatched: 9. CDR1 PRHDT and CDR2 FYEKMQ come from the germline V gene (reference sequence). Turning to this clone: The antigen is unknown.

Researchers took blood at baseline, on cycle 4 day 1, and on cycle 7 day 1. Assay used: immunoSEQ multiplex PCR; TCRdb lists only in-frame clones, some missing. The sample consists of about 68,000 clones, 91% of them appearing once. This clonotype was obtained from an adult with an advanced solid tumor such as melanoma, head and neck, liver or kidney cancer. The sequences come from CD4+ or CD8+ T cells sorted from blood, collected in a trial of the OX40 agonist ivuxolimab. The rearrangement links TRBV13 to TRBJ2-5; 8 bases line up with TRBD2. The CDR3 DNA follows: TGTGCCAGCAGCCATCGGACTAGCCGGGGAGAGACCCAGTACTTC. Translated, it gives CASSHRTSRGETQYF. The whole variable domain, remainder taken from reference TRBV13 and TRBJ2-5, is AAGVIQSPRHLIKEKRETATLKCYPIPRHDTVYWYQQGPGQDPQFLISFYEKMQSDKGSIPDRFSAQQFSDYHSELNMSSLELGDSALYFCASSHRTSRGETQYFGPGTRLLVL.